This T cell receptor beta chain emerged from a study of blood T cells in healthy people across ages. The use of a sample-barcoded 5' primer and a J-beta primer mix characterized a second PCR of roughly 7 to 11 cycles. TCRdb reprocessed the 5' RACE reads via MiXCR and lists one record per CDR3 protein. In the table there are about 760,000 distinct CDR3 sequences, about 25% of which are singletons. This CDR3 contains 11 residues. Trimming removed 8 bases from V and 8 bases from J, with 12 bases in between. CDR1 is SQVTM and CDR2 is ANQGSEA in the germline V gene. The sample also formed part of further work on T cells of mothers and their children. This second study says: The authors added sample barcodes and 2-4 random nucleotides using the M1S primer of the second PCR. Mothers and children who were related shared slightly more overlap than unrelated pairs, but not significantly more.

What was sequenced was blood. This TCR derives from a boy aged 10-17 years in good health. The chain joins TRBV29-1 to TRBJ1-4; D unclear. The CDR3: CSYGSSEKLFF. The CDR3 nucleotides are TGCAGCTACGGGAGCTCCGAAAAACTGTTTTTT.